This TCR beta chain came from a study of blood T cell repertoires in COVID-19. The wider study: Sources were T cells, B-cell-depleted T cells, or PBMCs; the material itself was cDNA or gDNA.

J gave up 0 bases and V 5 bases, and 12 bases lay outside the gene matches. The CDR3 is made up of 18 amino acids. CDR1 SGHTA and CDR2 FQGNSA come from the germline V gene. As processed by the authors: Counts of nucleated cells, estimated from reference gene primer amplification, were obtained. Libraries were prepared by immunoSEQ multiplex PCR; TCRdb keeps only in-frame clonotypes and omits some of them. Clone size and the V and J calls come from that table; the DNA yielded D and trimming. The top ten clones hold approximately 7.5% of a sample with fewer than 350,000 clones, around nine tenths of them seen once. The Seattle patients joined while their infection was active and were tracked longitudinally afterward.

This receptor was taken from a woman in her 30s with COVID-19, enrolled during active disease. The chain uses TRBV7-2 and TRBJ2-7, with TRBD2 matching 11 bases. Sequencing input: peripheral blood. The CDR3 is CASSNLAPLAGDSYEQYF. The DNA of the CDR3 is TGTGCCAGCAGCAATCTAGCGCCACTAGCGGGGGACTCCTACGAGCAGTACTTC.